This T cell receptor (beta chain) was identified in a study of blood T cell repertoires in COVID-19. This clone appeared once. The CDR3 has 18 residues. Germline V CDR1 and CDR2: MNHEY, SVGEGT. V lost 5 bases to trimming and J lost 4 bases; unmatched junction nucleotides: 13. Here immunoSEQ multiplex PCR was the method, and the copy in TCRdb shows in-frame clones only, minus some. The data contain some 250,000 clones, approximately 90% of them singletons. The chain has TRBV6-2 or TRBV6-3 and TRBJ2-5, with 13 bases lining up with TRBD2. Material for sequencing was PBMCs or T cells enriched from blood (not recorded which). The receptor was isolated from a man aged 40-55 years who had recovered from COVID-19. CDR3 DNA sequence: TGTGCCAGCAGTCTCACCGGACTAGCGGGGGCCTACCGAGAGACCCAGTACTTC. Its translation is CASSLTGLAGAYRETQYF.